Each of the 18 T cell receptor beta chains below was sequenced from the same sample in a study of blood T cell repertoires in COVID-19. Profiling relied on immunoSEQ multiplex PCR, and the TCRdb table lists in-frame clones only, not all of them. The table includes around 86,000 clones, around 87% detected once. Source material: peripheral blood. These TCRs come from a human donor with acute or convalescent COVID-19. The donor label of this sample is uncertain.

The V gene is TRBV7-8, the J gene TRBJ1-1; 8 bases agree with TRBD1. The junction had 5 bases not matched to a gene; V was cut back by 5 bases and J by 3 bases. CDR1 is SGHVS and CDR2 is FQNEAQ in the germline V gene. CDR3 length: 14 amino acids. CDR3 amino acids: CASSRRQGHTEAFF. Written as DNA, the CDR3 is TGTGCCAGCAGCCGGAGACAGGGGCACACTGAAGCTTTCTTT.

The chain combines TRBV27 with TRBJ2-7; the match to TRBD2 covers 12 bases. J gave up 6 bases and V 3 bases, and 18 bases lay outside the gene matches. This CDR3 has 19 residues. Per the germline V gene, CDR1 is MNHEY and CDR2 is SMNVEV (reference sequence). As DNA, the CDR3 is TGTGCCAGCAGTTTTAGGGCCAATGGGCGACTAGCGGGGGAGTTCGAGCAGTACTTC. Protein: CASSFRANGRLAGEFEQYF.

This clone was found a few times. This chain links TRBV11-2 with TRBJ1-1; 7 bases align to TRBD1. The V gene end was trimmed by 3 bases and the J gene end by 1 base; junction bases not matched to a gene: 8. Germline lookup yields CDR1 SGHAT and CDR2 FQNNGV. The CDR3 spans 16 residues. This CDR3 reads CASSFRLQGRNTEAFF. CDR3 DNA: TGTGCCAGCAGCTTTAGACTACAGGGGCGGAACACTGAAGCTTTCTTT.

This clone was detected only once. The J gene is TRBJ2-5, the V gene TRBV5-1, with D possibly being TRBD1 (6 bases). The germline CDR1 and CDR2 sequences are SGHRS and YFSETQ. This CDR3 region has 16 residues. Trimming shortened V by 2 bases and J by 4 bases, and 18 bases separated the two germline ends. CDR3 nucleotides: TGCGCCAGCAGCTTCCGGGGTGGGGGCGTCGGAGAGACCCAGTACTTC. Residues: CASSFRGGGVGETQYF.

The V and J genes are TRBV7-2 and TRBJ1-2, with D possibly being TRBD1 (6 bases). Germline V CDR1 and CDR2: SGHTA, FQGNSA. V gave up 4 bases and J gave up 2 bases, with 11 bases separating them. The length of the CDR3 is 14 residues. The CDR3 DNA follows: TGTGCCAGCAGCTCCGACAGGCACAACTATGGCTACACCTTC. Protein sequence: CASSSDRHNYGYTF. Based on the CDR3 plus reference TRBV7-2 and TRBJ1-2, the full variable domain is GAGVSQSPSNKVTEKGKDVELRCDPISGHTALYWYRQSLGQGLEFLIYFQGNSAPDKSGLPSDRFSAERTGGSVSTLTIQRTQQEDSAVYLCASSSDRHNYGYTFGSGTRLTVV.

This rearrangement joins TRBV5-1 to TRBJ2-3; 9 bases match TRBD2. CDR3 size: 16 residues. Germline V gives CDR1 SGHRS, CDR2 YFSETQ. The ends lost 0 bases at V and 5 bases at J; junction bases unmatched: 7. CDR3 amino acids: CASSLARGGALDTQYF. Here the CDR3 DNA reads TGCGCCAGCAGCTTGGCTCGCGGGGGGGCCTTAGATACGCAGTATTTT.

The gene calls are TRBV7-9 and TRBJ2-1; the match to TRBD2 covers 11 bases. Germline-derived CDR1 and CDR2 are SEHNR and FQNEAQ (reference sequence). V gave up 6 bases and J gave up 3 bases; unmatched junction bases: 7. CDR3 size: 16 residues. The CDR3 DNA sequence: TGTGCCAGCAGTCCACTAGCGGGGGACTACTACAATGAGCAGTTCTTC. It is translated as CASSPLAGDYYNEQFF.

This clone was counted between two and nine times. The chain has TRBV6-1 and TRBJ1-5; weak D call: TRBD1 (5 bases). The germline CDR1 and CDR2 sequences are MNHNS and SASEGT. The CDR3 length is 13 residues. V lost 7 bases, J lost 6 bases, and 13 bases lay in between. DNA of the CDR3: TGTGCCAGCATGGACAATCTTGGTCAGCCCCAGCATTTT. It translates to CASMDNLGQPQHF.

DNA of the CDR3: TGTGCCAGCAGCTTGGGCGGGAAGGGTAACAATGAGCAGTTCTTC. Its protein product is CASSLGGKGNNEQFF. The chain couples TRBV5-4 to TRBJ2-1, with a tentative D call TRBD2 (6 bases). V shed 0 bases and J shed 5 bases, with 12 bases lying between them. CDR1 and CDR2 from the germline V gene are SGHNT and YYREEE (reference sequence). The CDR3 is made up of 15 amino acids.

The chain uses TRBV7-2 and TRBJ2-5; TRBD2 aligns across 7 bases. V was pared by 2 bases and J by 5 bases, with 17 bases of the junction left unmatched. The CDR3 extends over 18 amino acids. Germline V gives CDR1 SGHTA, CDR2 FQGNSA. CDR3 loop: CASSLFKIERGLGETQYF. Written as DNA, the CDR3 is TGTGCCAGCAGCTTATTTAAGATCGAGCGGGGTCTCGGGGAGACCCAGTACTTC.

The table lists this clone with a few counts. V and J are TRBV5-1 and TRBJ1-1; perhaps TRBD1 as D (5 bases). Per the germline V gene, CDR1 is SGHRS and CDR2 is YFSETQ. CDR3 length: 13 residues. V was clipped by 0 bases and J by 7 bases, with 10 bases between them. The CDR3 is CASSLGQLSEAFF. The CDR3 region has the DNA TGCGCCAGCAGCTTGGGACAGTTGAGTGAAGCTTTCTTT.

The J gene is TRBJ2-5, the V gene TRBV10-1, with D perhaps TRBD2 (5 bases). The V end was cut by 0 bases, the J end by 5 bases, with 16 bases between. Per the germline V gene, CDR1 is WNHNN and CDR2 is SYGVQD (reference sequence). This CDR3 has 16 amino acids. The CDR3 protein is CASSESVLAGGETQYF. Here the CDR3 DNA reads TGCGCCAGCAGTGAGTCAGTTTTGGCAGGCGGGGAGACCCAGTACTTC.

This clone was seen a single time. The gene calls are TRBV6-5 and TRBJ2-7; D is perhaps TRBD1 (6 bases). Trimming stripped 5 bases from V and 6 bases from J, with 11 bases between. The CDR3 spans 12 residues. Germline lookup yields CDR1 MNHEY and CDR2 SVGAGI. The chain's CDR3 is CASSLPGVEQYF. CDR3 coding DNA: TGTGCCAGCAGTCTCCCAGGGGTCGAGCAGTACTTC.

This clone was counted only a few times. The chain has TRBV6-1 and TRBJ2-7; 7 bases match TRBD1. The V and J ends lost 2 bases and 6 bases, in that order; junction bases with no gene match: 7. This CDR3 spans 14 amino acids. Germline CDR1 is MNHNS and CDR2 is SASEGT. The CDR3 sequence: CASSEKLGTVEQYF. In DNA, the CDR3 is TGTGCCAGCAGTGAAAAACTCGGGACAGTCGAGCAGTACTTC.

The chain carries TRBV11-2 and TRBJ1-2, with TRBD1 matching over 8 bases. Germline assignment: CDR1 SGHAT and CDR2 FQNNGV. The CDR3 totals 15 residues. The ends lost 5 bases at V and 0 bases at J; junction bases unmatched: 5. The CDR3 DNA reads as TGTGCCAGCAGCCTGCGGACAGGGTCTAACTATGGCTACACCTTC. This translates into CASSLRTGSNYGYTF.

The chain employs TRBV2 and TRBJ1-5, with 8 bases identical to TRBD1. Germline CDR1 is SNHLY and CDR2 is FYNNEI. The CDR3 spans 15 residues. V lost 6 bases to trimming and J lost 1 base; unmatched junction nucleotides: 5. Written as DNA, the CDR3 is TGTGCCAGCAGCGGACAGGGAAGGAGCAATCAGCCCCAGCATTTT. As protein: CASSGQGRSNQPQHF.

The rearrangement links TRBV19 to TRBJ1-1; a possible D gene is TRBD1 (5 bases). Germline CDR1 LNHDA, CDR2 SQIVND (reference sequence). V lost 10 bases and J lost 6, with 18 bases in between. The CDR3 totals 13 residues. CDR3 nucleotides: TGTGCCACGGATACTCGGGGGGGTCCTGAAGCTTTCTTT. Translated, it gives CATDTRGGPEAFF.

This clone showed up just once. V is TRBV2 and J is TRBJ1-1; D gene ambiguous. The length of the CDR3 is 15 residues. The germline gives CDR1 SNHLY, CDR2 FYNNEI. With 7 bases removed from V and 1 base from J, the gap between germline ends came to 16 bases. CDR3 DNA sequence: TGTGCCAGCATCCCAAGCCCCCCTGGGAACACTGAAGCTTTCTTT. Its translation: CASIPSPPGNTEAFF.